This TCR beta chain derives from a study of human T cells and chemical hapten exposure. The study, taken as a whole, reports: TCRs above 1 in 1000 frequency stayed constant with DPC sensitization.

One entry per CDR3 protein results from TCRdb running MiXCR on the RACE reads. The repertoire holds 250,000 or so distinct CDR3 sequences, with 7.5% to 8% as singletons. Sample time point: pre-sensitization, week 0. Treatment defined: therapeutic diphenylcyclopropenone sensitization with weekly scalp DPC. Every patch test was put on after a blood sample was taken. This clonotype was picked up a small number of times. What it binds is unknown. The length of the CDR3 is 14 residues. V lost 0 bases and J 6 bases, leaving 9 bases between the germline ends. Germline loops: CDR1 MNHEY, CDR2 SVGAGI. The specimen comprised whole blood, sampled in connection with sensitization to the hapten diphenylcyclopropenone (DPC). The clonotype comes from a young man with alopecia areata. Some clones in this sample may be carry-over from other donors' samples. The V call is TRBV6-5, the J call TRBJ2-1; D unresolved. CDR3 sequence reads: CASSYSAALNEQFF. The DNA for the CDR3 is TGTGCCAGCAGTTACTCGGCAGCCCTCAATGAGCAGTTCTTC.